The 7 T cell receptor beta chains given below trace back to one sample, sequenced in a study of glioma-infiltrating T cells after dendritic cell vaccination. Only in-frame clones appear in the TCRdb table, and some are missing; sequencing was by immunoSEQ multiplex PCR. The repertoire holds 90,000 to 95,000 clones, approximately 80% seen once, with around 2.2% in the top ten. Time point indicated: after dendritic cell vaccination, including at tumor progression/relapse. The material sequenced was blood, taken after dendritic cell vaccination. These receptors came from a human donor with glioblastoma.

The chain couples TRBV5-1 to TRBJ2-5; 8 nucleotides match TRBD2. After removal of 3 bases from V and 3 bases from J, the junction contained 7 bases not matched to a gene. Germline CDR1 reads SGHRS; CDR2 reads YFSETQ. The CDR3 has 15 amino acids. The chain's CDR3 is CASSSIGGAKETQYF. The CDR3 DNA sequence: TGCGCCAGCAGCTCGATCGGGGGGGCAAAAGAGACCCAGTACTTC.

The chain couples TRBV2 to TRBJ1-5; possible D gene TRBD1, 6 bases. The V end lost 8 bases, the J end lost 1 base, and 15 bases lay between the germline ends. Germline CDR1 reads SNHLY; CDR2 reads FYNNEI. The CDR3 loop spans 15 amino acids. The CDR3 DNA is TGTGCCAGCGGGAGGGGGGCGAGCAGCAATCAGCCCCAGCATTTT. Translating it yields CASGRGASSNQPQHF.

This rearrangement joins TRBV9 to TRBJ1-4, with a tentative D call TRBD1 (6 bases). V was shortened by 1 base and J by 7 bases, with 14 bases between the two germline ends. The germline V gene has CDR1 SGDLS and CDR2 YYNGEE. The CDR3 consists of 15 residues. The CDR3 region has the DNA TGTGCCAGCAGCGTATCCGACAGGTCTGGTGAAAAACTGTTTTTT. The encoded protein is CASSVSDRSGEKLFF.

The chain uses TRBV6-1 and TRBJ1-2; weak D call: TRBD1 (5 bases). The CDR3 covers 17 residues. CDR1 and CDR2 (germline): MNHNS, SASEGT. Trimming cost V 0 bases and J 0 bases, with 14 bases left between them. CDR3 DNA sequence: TGTGCCAGCAGTGAAGCGTGGGGAGGGACTACTAACTATGGCTACACCTTC. The encoded protein is CASSEAWGGTTNYGYTF.

The rearrangement links TRBV2 to TRBJ1-1; 10 bases agree with TRBD1. Trimming took 7 bases from V and 0 from J; bases not matched to a gene: 5. This CDR3 has 15 residues. CDR1 and CDR2 (germline): SNHLY, FYNNEI. The DNA for the CDR3 is TGTGCCAGCAATCCGGGACAGGGGATGAACACTGAAGCTTTCTTT. As protein: CASNPGQGMNTEAFF.

The rearrangement links TRBV11-2 to TRBJ2-1; possible D gene TRBD1, 6 bases. In germline, CDR1 is SGHAT, CDR2 FQNNGV. The CDR3 is made up of 13 amino acids. V lost 4 bases and J 7 bases, leaving 11 bases between the germline ends. CDR3 in amino acids: CASSSQGWNEQFF. DNA for the CDR3: TGTGCCAGCAGCTCCCAGGGGTGGAATGAGCAGTTCTTC.

This clone appeared a few times. J is TRBJ1-3 and V is TRBV5-1, with a tentative D call TRBD1 (6 bases). CDR1 and CDR2 (germline): SGHRS, YFSETQ. The ends were cut back, 6 bases at V and 5 bases at J, with 18 bases in the middle. This CDR3 is built from 15 residues. CDR3 DNA sequence: TGCGCCAGCATGCCGGGACCCCAGGGGAGAAACACCATATATTTT. It codes for CASMPGPQGRNTIYF.